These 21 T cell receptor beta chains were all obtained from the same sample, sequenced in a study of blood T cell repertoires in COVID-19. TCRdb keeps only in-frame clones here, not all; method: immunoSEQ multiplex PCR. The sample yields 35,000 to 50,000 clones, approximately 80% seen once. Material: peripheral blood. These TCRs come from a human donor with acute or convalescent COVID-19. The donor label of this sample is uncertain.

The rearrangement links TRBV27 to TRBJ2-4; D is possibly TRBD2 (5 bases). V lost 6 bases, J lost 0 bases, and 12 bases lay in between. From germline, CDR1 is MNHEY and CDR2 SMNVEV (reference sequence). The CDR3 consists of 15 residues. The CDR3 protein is CASSHVREAKNIQYF. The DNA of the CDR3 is TGTGCCAGCAGCCACGTCCGGGAAGCCAAAAACATTCAGTACTTC.

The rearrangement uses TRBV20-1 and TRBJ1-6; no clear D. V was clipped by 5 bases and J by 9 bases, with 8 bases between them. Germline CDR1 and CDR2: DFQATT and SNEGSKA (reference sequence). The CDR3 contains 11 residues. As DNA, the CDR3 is TGCAGTGCTCACGGAGGTTCACCCCTCCACTTT. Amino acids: CSAHGGSPLHF.

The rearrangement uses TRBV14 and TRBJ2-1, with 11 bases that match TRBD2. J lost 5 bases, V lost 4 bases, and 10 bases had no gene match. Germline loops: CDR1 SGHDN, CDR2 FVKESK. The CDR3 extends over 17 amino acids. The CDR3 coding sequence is TGTGCCAGCAGCCCCCTCACCGGGACTAGCGGAGACAATGAGCAGTTCTTC. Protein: CASSPLTGTSGDNEQFF.

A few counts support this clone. CDR3: CASSPWTGPQPGAFF. CDR3 DNA: TGTGCCAGCAGTCCCTGGACAGGGCCTCAGCCGGGGGCTTTCTTT. J is TRBJ1-1 and V is TRBV28; 8 nucleotides align to TRBD1. Trimming took 5 bases from V and 11 from J; bases not matched to a gene: 16. The germline gives CDR1 MDHEN, CDR2 SYDVKM. The CDR3 consists of 15 residues.

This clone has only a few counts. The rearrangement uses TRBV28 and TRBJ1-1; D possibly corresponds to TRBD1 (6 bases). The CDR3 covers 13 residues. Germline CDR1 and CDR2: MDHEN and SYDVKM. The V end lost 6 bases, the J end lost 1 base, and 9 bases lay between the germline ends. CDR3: CASRSTGNTEAFF. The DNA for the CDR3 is TGTGCCAGCAGGTCGACAGGGAACACTGAAGCTTTCTTT. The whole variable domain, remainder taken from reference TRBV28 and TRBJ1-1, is DVKVTQSSRYLVKRTGEKVFLECVQDMDHENMFWYRQDPGLGLRLIYFSYDVKMKEKGDIPEGYSVSREKKERFSLILESASTNQTSMYLCASRSTGNTEAFFGQGTRLTVV.

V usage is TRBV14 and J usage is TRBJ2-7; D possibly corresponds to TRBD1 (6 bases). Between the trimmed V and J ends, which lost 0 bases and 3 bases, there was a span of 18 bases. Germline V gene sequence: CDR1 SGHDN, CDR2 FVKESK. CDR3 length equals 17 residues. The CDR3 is CASSQEGQGRRDYEQYF. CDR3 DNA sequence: TGTGCCAGCAGCCAAGAGGGTCAGGGGCGTAGGGACTACGAGCAGTACTTC.

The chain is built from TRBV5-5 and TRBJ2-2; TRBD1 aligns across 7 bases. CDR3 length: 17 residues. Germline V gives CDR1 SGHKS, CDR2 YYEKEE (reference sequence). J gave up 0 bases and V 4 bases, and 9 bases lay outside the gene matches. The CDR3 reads CASSGDRDFPNTGELFF. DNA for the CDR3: TGTGCCAGCAGCGGTGACAGGGATTTCCCGAACACCGGGGAGCTGTTTTTT.

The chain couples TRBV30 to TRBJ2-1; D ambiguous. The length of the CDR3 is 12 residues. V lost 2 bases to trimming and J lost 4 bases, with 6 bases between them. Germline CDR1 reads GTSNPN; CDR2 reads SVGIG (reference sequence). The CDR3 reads CAWSNGYNEQFF. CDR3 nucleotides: TGTGCCTGGAGTAACGGGTACAATGAGCAGTTCTTC.

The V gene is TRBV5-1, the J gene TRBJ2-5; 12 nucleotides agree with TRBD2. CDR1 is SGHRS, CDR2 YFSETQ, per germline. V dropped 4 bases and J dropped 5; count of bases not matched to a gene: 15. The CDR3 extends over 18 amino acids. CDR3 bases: TGCGCCAGCAGCCCGAGACTAGCGGGGGTGAAGGCTGGGGAGACCCAGTACTTC. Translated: CASSPRLAGVKAGETQYF.

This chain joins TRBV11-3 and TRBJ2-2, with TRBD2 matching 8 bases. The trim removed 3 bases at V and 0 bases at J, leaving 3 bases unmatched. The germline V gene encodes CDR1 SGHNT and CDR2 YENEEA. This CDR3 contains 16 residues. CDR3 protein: CASSLGGLANTGELFF. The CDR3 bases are TGTGCCAGCAGCTTGGGGGGACTAGCGAACACCGGGGAGCTGTTTTTT.

CDR3 in DNA: TGTGCCAGCAGCAATCGGGGTCGCACAGATACGCAGTATTTT. Its protein product is CASSNRGRTDTQYF. V usage is TRBV7-6 and J usage is TRBJ2-3; D may be TRBD2 (5 bases). Trimming took 5 bases from V and 1 from J, leaving 10 bases between them. The length of the CDR3 is 14 residues. Germline CDR1 and CDR2: SGHVS and FNYEAQ.

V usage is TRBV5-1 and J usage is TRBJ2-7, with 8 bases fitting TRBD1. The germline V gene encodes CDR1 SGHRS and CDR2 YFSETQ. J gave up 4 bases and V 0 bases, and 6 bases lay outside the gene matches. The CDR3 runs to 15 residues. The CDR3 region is CASSLAAGGVYEQYF. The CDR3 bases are TGCGCCAGCAGCTTGGCTGCAGGGGGCGTATACGAGCAGTACTTC.

The CDR3 here is CSASTVSRDTAYNEQFF. CDR3 nucleotide sequence: TGCAGTGCTAGTACGGTAAGCCGGGACACAGCCTACAATGAGCAGTTCTTC. The chain employs TRBV20-1 and TRBJ2-1; a weak D match, TRBD1 (6 bases). Between the trimmed V and J ends, which lost 3 bases and 2 bases, there was a span of 20 bases. The CDR3 sequence is 17 residues long. Germline lookup yields CDR1 DFQATT and CDR2 SNEGSKA (reference sequence).

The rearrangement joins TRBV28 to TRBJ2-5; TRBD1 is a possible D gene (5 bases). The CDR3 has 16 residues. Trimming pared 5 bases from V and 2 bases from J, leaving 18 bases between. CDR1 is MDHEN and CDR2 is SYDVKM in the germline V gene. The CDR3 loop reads CASSISGTGLQETQYF. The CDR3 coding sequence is TGTGCCAGCAGTATCTCCGGCACAGGCCTGCAAGAGACCCAGTACTTC.

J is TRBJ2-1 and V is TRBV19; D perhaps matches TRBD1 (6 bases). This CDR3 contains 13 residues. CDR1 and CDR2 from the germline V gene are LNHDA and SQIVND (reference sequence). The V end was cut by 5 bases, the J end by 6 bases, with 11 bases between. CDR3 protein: CASSVNRANEQFF. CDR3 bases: TGTGCCAGTAGTGTCAACAGGGCCAATGAGCAGTTCTTC.

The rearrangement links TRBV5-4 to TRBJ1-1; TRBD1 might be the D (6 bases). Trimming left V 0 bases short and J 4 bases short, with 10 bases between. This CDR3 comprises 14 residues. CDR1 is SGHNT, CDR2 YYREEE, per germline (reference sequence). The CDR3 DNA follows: TGTGCCAGCAGCTTGGCTGGGGGCGCCACTGAAGCTTTCTTT. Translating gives CASSLAGGATEAFF.

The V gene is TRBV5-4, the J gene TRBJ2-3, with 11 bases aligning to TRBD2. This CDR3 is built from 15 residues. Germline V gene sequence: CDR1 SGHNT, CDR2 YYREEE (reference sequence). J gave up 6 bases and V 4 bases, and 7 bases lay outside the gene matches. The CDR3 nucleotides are TGTGCCAGCAGCCAGACTAGCGGGATCTGGGATACGCAGTATTTT. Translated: CASSQTSGIWDTQYF.

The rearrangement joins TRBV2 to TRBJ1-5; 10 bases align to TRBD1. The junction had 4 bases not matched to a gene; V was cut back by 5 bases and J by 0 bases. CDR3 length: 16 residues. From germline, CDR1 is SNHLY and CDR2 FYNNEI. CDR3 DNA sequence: TGTGCCAGCAGTAGGACAGGGGGGAGTAGCAATCAGCCCCAGCATTTT. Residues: CASSRTGGSSNQPQHF.

The CDR3, as DNA: TGTGCCAGTAGTCCGCGGACACTTCACGGGGAGCTGTTTTTT. This sequence encodes CASSPRTLHGELFF. This chain joins TRBV19 and TRBJ2-2, with a tentative D call TRBD1 (5 bases). CDR3 size: 14 residues. Germline CDR1 reads LNHDA; CDR2 reads SQIVND (reference sequence). V lost 5 bases and J lost 7, with 14 bases in between.

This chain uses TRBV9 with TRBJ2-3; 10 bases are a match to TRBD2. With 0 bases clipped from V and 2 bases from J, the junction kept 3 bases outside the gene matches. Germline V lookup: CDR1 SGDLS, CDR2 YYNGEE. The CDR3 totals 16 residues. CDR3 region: CASSVGTSGSTDTQYF. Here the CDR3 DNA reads TGTGCCAGCAGCGTAGGGACTAGCGGCTCCACAGATACGCAGTATTTT.

The CDR3 loop is CASSLLTSFYNEQFF. The CDR3 DNA sequence: TGTGCCAGCAGCTTATTGACTTCATTTTACAATGAGCAGTTCTTC. V usage is TRBV11-1 and J usage is TRBJ2-1; D is unresolved. Per the germline V gene, CDR1 is SGHAT and CDR2 is FQDESV (reference sequence). This CDR3 has 15 amino acids. V lost 2 bases and J 4 bases, leaving 12 bases between the germline ends.